This TCR beta chain originates from a study of blood T cell repertoires in COVID-19. Study details: In each case, the material was cDNA or gDNA derived from T cells, B-cell-depleted T cells, or PBMCs.

Germline V gene sequence: CDR1 SGHNT, CDR2 YYREEE (reference sequence). There are 14 residues in the CDR3. Trimming removed 5 bases from V and 8 bases from J; junction bases left unmatched: 7. Profiled with immunoSEQ multiplex PCR; TCRdb holds only in-frame clones, not every one. The sample includes fewer than 120,000 clones, 85% to 90% of them seen just once. This chain joins TRBV5-4 and TRBJ2-2; 9 bases match TRBD2. Sequencing was done on a sample of peripheral blood. The sequence came from a woman between 45 and 65 years old with acute or convalescent COVID-19. Here the CDR3 DNA reads TGTGCCAGCAGTTATAGCGGGAGCTGGGGGGAGCTGTTTTTT. Its translation is CASSYSGSWGELFF.